This entry features one T cell receptor beta chain sequence. The method was immunoSEQ multiplex PCR; TCRdb's version includes in-frame clones alone and lacks a portion of them. The sample has about 79,000 clones; 80% to 95% are singletons. The record originates from a study of control samples from healthy donors and cancer patients. The CDR3 has 15 residues. Trimming cost V 6 bases and J 15 bases; bases outside gene matches: 13. CDR1 LGHDT and CDR2 YNNKEL come from the germline V gene (reference sequence). This chain links TRBV3-1 (or the pseudogene TRBV3-2) with TRBJ2-1; TRBD2 matches at 14 bases. The sample consisted of PBMCs. This sequence was found in a woman aged 40 to 50 with lung cancer. DNA of the CDR3: TGTGCCAGCAGTCCTCGGACTAGCGGGGGGCTCAAGGGGTTCTTC. It specifies CASSPRTSGGLKGFF.